The source of this T cell receptor beta chain is a study of blood T cell repertoires in COVID-19. Across the study: Sources were T cells, B-cell-depleted T cells, or PBMCs; the material itself was cDNA or gDNA.

CDR1 SGHRS and CDR2 YFSETQ come from the germline V gene. CDR3 length: 17 residues. Trimming took off 1 base at V and 0 bases at J, with 16 bases between the two ends. Donors in Cohort 3 who had recovered were those with two negative PCRs, healthcare professional clearance, or resolution of their symptoms. Original processing methods: Using reference gene primer amplification, nucleated cell counts were estimated. Data came from immunoSEQ multiplex PCR; TCRdb stores just in-frame clones and leaves some out. That table gives V, J and clone size, and the DNA gave D and trimming. The data contain fewer than 350,000 clones, 70% to 90% of them singletons.

The TCR was taken from a man aged 25-40 years who had recovered from COVID-19. This chain connects TRBV5-1 to TRBJ1-1; TRBD1 might be the D (6 bases). Input material: PBMCs or T cells enriched from blood (not recorded which). Written as DNA, the CDR3 is TGCGCCAGCAGCTTGAGAGTTGGGGACATGATGAACACTGAAGCTTTCTTT. Translating gives CASSLRVGDMMNTEAFF.